Sequencing of this TCR beta chain was carried out in a study of CD8+ T cells in alopecia areata. About this clone: Its target is unknown.

Germline CDR1 and CDR2: SNHLY and FYNNEI. Trimming took 11 bases from V and 5 from J, leaving 19 bases between them. This CDR3 has 14 residues. Treatment given: oral pan-JAK inhibitor, 5-10 mg twice daily. From PBMCs, CD4+ and CD8+ T cells were sorted. Isolated RNA was reverse transcribed into cDNA used as the sequencing template. This table comes from immunoSEQ multiplex PCR, and its TCRdb copy is limited to in-frame clones, with some not included. The profile shows about 87,000 clones, approximately 70% of them singletons. Broader study findings: During tofacitinib treatment, many expanded lesional clones remained in scalp and blood. More clonal than normal scalp was lesional scalp, particularly alopecia totalis/universalis.

V usage is TRBV2 and J usage is TRBJ2-1; a possible D gene is TRBD1 (5 bases). The sequences come from CD8+ T cells sorted from blood, collected around week 44, from a patient treated with tofacitinib. This clonotype originated in a human donor with alopecia areata. CDR3 protein: CAVLHRTTNNEQFF. The CDR3 DNA reads TGTGCCGTATTACACCGGACAACGAACAATGAGCAGTTCTTC.